The present entry profiles one TCR beta chain with its context. In the study's own analysis: Nucleated cell counts were estimated from reference gene primer amplification. Data came from immunoSEQ multiplex PCR; TCRdb stores just in-frame clones and leaves some out. The DNA gave D and trimming, while V, J and clone size come from that table. The table has 150,000 to 200,000 clones, about 81% seen once. This entry belongs to a study of blood T cell repertoires in COVID-19. Overall study context: Samples of COVID-19 (acute and convalescent) were obtained from the United States, Italy and Spain.

Sequenced sample: peripheral blood. The TCR was taken from a human donor in a cohort sampled during active COVID-19.

CDR3 sequence: CASSMLRNTEAFF. The DNA for the CDR3 is TGTGCCAGTAGTATGCTCAGGAACACTGAAGCTTTCTTT. The chain recombines TRBV19 with TRBJ1-1; no reliable D call. V was pared by 3 bases and J by 1 base, with 6 bases between. CDR1 LNHDA and CDR2 SQIVND come from the germline V gene (reference sequence). The CDR3 extends over 13 amino acids.